This TCR beta chain was observed in a study of shared T cell receptors in the human thymus (dated by TCRdb to about 2021). Regarding the research as a whole: The study examined how the human thymus generates shared, self-reactive T-cell receptor alpha chains.

With respect to this clone: It has no known antigen specificity. No base quality values were provided; no much bigger clone lies one nucleotide off.

The germline V gene (reference sequence) supplies CDR1 DFQATT and CDR2 SNEGSKA. The CDR3 runs 11 amino acids, cysteine and phenylalanine included. Only the CDR3 part of the read is kept: 33 bases, read in frame from the first base. Trimming costs V 6 bases and J 11 bases, and their ends lie 17 bases apart. The receptor library was made with the immunoSEQ multiplex PCR assay. In TCRdb, the immuneACCESS table is reduced to in-frame sequences with V and J assigned. These tables do not hold every clone; where another copy was compared, an unresolved V gene accounts for under half, and the others remain unexplained. The sample table records around 340,000 clones; 85% to 95% of these occur just once. In total, the top ten clones hold approximately 0.02% of the sample.

Sequencing used thymocytes. The TCR originated in a human donor. The chain was built from TRBV20-1 and TRBJ2-7, with TRBD2 tentatively as D gene (5 bases match). The DNA is TGCAGTGCCACGGACTTACTTAACGAGTACTTC. Protein translation: CSATDLLNEYF.